These 21 T cell receptor beta chains originate from one sample sequenced in a study of blood T cell repertoires in COVID-19. Only in-frame clones appear in the TCRdb table, and some are missing; sequencing was by immunoSEQ multiplex PCR. In the table there are about 70,000 clones, 86% of which are singletons. The sequenced sample was peripheral blood. The receptors were sampled from a man in his forties or fifties with COVID-19, enrolled during active disease.

V and J are TRBV2 and TRBJ2-6, with no clear D. Trimming stripped 7 bases from V and 2 bases from J, with 12 bases between. The germline CDR1 and CDR2 sequences are SNHLY and FYNNEI. The CDR3 is made up of 15 amino acids. CDR3: CASKLSTAGANVLTF. In DNA form, the CDR3 reads TGTGCCAGCAAACTTAGTACAGCTGGGGCCAACGTCCTGACTTTC.

V is TRBV24-1 and J is TRBJ2-5; D is uncertain. V was pared by 3 bases and J by 0 bases, with 4 bases between. This CDR3 spans 13 amino acids. Germline V lookup: CDR1 KGHDR, CDR2 SFDVKD. The DNA of the CDR3 is TGTGCCACCAGTGATCCAAACCAAGAGACCCAGTACTTC. Translation: CATSDPNQETQYF.

The chain uses TRBV28 and TRBJ1-1; 7 bases fit TRBD1. The CDR3 consists of 13 residues. V was pared by 5 bases and J by 10 bases, with 10 bases of the junction left unmatched. Germline V CDR1 and CDR2: MDHEN, SYDVKM. CDR3 DNA: TGTGCCAGCAGTCCACAGGGGACCTATAGAGCTTTCTTT. This gives the protein CASSPQGTYRAFF.

Worth noting for this clone: At one end, the junction sequence differs from germline, possibly due to a read error. CDR3 sequence (DNA): TGCGGGGGGGGGAACACTGAAGCTTTCTTT. The encoded protein is CGGGNTEAFF. V is TRBV6-5 and J is TRBJ1-1, with D possibly matching TRBD1 (5 bases). Germline V lookup: CDR1 MNHEY, CDR2 SVGAGI. The CDR3 has 10 residues.

The gene calls are TRBV2 and TRBJ1-1, with TRBD1 matching over 10 bases. Germline V gene sequence: CDR1 SNHLY, CDR2 FYNNEI. Trimming at V came to 8 bases and at J to 5 bases, leaving 8 bases not matched to a gene. The CDR3 has 14 amino acids. CDR3 sequence reads: CASLSTGGITEAFF. The CDR3 region has the DNA TGTGCCAGCCTTTCGACAGGGGGCATAACTGAAGCTTTCTTT.

This chain uses TRBV3-1 (or the pseudogene TRBV3-2) with TRBJ2-5, with D uncertain. Germline CDR1 and CDR2: LGHDT and YNNKEL (reference sequence). Deletions cut 4 bases from V and 4 bases from J, with 10 bases between. This CDR3 has 13 residues. The CDR3 DNA follows: TGTGCCAGCAGCCCCTTTGTTCGAGAGACCCAGTACTTC. This codes for CASSPFVRETQYF.

The chain joins TRBV7-3 to TRBJ2-5; 10 nucleotides match TRBD2. Germline assignment: CDR1 SGHTA and CDR2 FQGTGA. V was pared by 5 bases and J by 3 bases, with 0 bases of the junction left unmatched. The CDR3 has 13 residues. This CDR3 is CASSGTSEETQYF. The CDR3 DNA is TGTGCCAGCAGCGGGACTAGCGAAGAGACCCAGTACTTC.

The chain uses TRBV9 and TRBJ1-6; D is unclear. V lost 6 bases and J lost 3, with 7 bases in between. Germline V gene sequence: CDR1 SGDLS, CDR2 YYNGEE. The CDR3 loop spans 13 amino acids. The CDR3 is CASNPGYNSPLHF. For the CDR3, the DNA is TGTGCCAGCAACCCAGGCTATAATTCACCCCTCCACTTT.

This clone came up a few times. The V and J genes are TRBV10-3 and TRBJ1-1, with D perhaps TRBD1 (5 bases). Per the germline V gene, CDR1 is ENHRY and CDR2 is SYGVKD. The CDR3 spans 16 residues. Trimming removed 0 bases at V and 4 bases at J, with 15 bases between. This CDR3 reads CAISESGRGAGTEAFF. The DNA of the CDR3 is TGTGCCATCAGTGAGTCGGGGAGGGGCGCGGGCACTGAAGCTTTCTTT.

This clone was seen more than once but under ten times. The chain couples TRBV4-1 to TRBJ1-3; D is possibly TRBD1 (5 bases). The CDR3 covers 14 residues. V shed 2 bases and J shed 4 bases, with 9 bases lying between them. Germline V gives CDR1 MGHRA, CDR2 YSYEKL. In nucleotides, the CDR3 is TGCGCCAGCAGCCAACAGGGTTCGGGAAACACCATATATTTT. Encoded protein: CASSQQGSGNTIYF.

This chain joins TRBV4-1 and TRBJ1-2, with 9 bases fitting TRBD1. CDR3 length: 15 residues. Germline CDR1 is MGHRA and CDR2 is YSYEKL. Trimming removed 4 bases from V and 5 bases from J; junction bases left unmatched: 8. CDR3 sequence reads: CASSRGQGPDYGYTF. The CDR3 DNA sequence: TGCGCCAGCAGCCGAGGACAGGGGCCGGATTATGGCTACACCTTC.

V gene TRBV5-5 combines with J gene TRBJ2-3, with D perhaps TRBD2 (6 bases). The CDR3 covers 15 residues. Trimming took 3 bases from V and 2 from J, leaving 13 bases between them. Germline V gene data show CDR1 as SGHKS and CDR2 as YYEKEE (reference sequence). The CDR3 loop reads CASSSTGAITDTQYF. CDR3 DNA: TGTGCCAGCAGCTCGACGGGAGCTATCACAGATACGCAGTATTTT.

The J gene is TRBJ1-1, the V gene TRBV9; D is undetermined. The V and J ends lost 1 base and 1 base respectively, with 8 bases between them. The CDR3 is 14 amino acids. Germline-derived CDR1 and CDR2 are SGDLS and YYNGEE. The CDR3 nucleotides read TGTGCCAGCAGCGTACAAACAGAGAACACTGAAGCTTTCTTT. Translated: CASSVQTENTEAFF.

V is TRBV5-1 and J is TRBJ2-3, with D tentatively TRBD2 (6 bases). The CDR3 has 12 amino acids. Germline CDR1 SGHRS, CDR2 YFSETQ. V was cut by 4 bases and J by 6 bases, with 9 bases left in between. The CDR3 nucleotides are TGCGCCAGCAGCAGGGAGGATGATACGCAGTATTTT. Its translation: CASSREDDTQYF.

The chain carries TRBV5-1 and TRBJ2-5; TRBD1 aligns across 11 bases. J was trimmed by 3 bases and V by 4 bases; bases with no gene match: 5. Germline lookup yields CDR1 SGHRS and CDR2 YFSETQ. The CDR3 covers 15 residues. DNA for the CDR3: TGCGCCAGCAGCCACGGGACAGGGGGAGAAGAGACCCAGTACTTC. Its protein product is CASSHGTGGEETQYF. The full variable domain, completed using reference TRBV5-1 and TRBJ2-5, is KAGVTQTPRYLIKTRGQQVTLSCSPISGHRSVSWYQQTPGQGLQFLFEYFSETQRNKGNFPGRFSGRQFSNSRSEMNVSTLELGDSALYLCASSHGTGGEETQYFGPGTRLLVL.

The chain links TRBV5-1 to TRBJ2-5, with 8 bases lining up with TRBD2. Germline CDR1 SGHRS, CDR2 YFSETQ. The CDR3 consists of 15 residues. V was pared by 2 bases and J by 5 bases, with 8 bases of the junction left unmatched. The CDR3: CASSLASGGGETQYF. The CDR3 region has the DNA TGCGCCAGCAGCTTAGCAAGCGGGGGCGGGGAGACCCAGTACTTC. Combining the CDR3 with reference TRBV5-1 and TRBJ2-5 gives the whole variable domain KAGVTQTPRYLIKTRGQQVTLSCSPISGHRSVSWYQQTPGQGLQFLFEYFSETQRNKGNFPGRFSGRQFSNSRSEMNVSTLELGDSALYLCASSLASGGGETQYFGPGTRLLVL.

The chain employs TRBV6-5 and TRBJ2-7, with TRBD1 matching over 9 bases. Unmatched junction bases numbered 6, after V lost 2 bases and J lost 1 base. The V gene's germline CDR1 is MNHEY and CDR2 SVGAGI. The CDR3 spans 16 residues. The CDR3 nucleotides are TGTGCCAGCAGTTACGTCCGGGACAGGGTTTCCTACGAGCAGTACTTC. Translated: CASSYVRDRVSYEQYF.

This clone was observed once. The V call is TRBV3-1 (or the pseudogene TRBV3-2), the J call TRBJ2-5, with 8 bases that match TRBD2. J was trimmed by 5 bases and V by 5 bases; bases with no gene match: 7. The CDR3 runs 14 residues. From germline, CDR1 is LGHDT and CDR2 YNNKEL (reference sequence). CDR3 DNA: TGTGCCAGCAGCACCCGGACTAGCCATGAGACCCAGTACTTC. Translation gives CASSTRTSHETQYF.

There are a few counts of this clone. The gene calls are TRBV5-1 and TRBJ2-1, with 13 nucleotides matching TRBD2. CDR3 length equals 15 residues. V shed 4 bases and J 6 bases; nucleotides not matched to a gene: 4. The germline V gene encodes CDR1 SGHRS and CDR2 YFSETQ. CDR3 nucleotides: TGCGCCAGCAGCACTTGGACTAGCGGGGGCAATGAGCAGTTCTTC. It encodes CASSTWTSGGNEQFF.

The rearrangement joins TRBV11-2 to TRBJ1-3; D remains unclear. V lost 1 base to trimming and J lost 0 bases, with 10 bases between them. Germline V gives CDR1 SGHAT, CDR2 FQNNGV. The CDR3 loop spans 16 amino acids. CDR3 sequence (DNA): TGTGCCAGCAGCTTAGTGGGAGGCCTCTCTGGAAACACCATATATTTT. Amino acids: CASSLVGGLSGNTIYF.

The chain uses TRBV5-1 and TRBJ2-3; D perhaps matches TRBD2 (6 bases). V shed 0 bases and J shed 1 base, with 12 bases lying between them. Germline-derived CDR1 and CDR2 are SGHRS and YFSETQ. The CDR3 contains 16 residues. The CDR3 region is CASSLDAGTGTDTQYF. CDR3 nucleotides: TGCGCCAGCAGCTTGGATGCGGGGACCGGCACAGATACGCAGTATTTT.